Described below is a single TCR beta chain sequence and its context. The antigen is undetermined. The sample belongs to a study of beta chain features in type 1 diabetes. Study summary: Healthy donors and patients showed comparable age, gender and cell yields.

A CD45RO/CCR7/CD25/CD127/CD95/CD27 panel sorted naive, central memory, regulatory and stem cell-like memory CD4+ cells. Study observations and caveats: Naive, central memory and regulatory TCRB repertoires appeared more similar among patients than healthy donors.

The ends were cut back, 5 bases at V and 1 base at J, with 14 bases in the middle. This CDR3 has 16 residues. Germline CDR1 and CDR2: LGHNA and YNFKEQ. Of the isolated RNA, all was reverse transcribed, and so the sequenced material was expressed TCRB transcripts. About 3.57 million reads per sample on average were obtained from naive, central memory and regulatory T cell samples. Data came from immunoSEQ multiplex PCR; TCRdb stores just in-frame clones and leaves some out. In the table there are hundreds of thousands of clones, 17% of which are singletons. Sequenced material: naive CD4+ T cells from blood. The clonotype originates from a young woman in good health. The V call is TRBV4-2, the J call TRBJ2-2; D might be TRBD1 (6 bases). Written as DNA, the CDR3 is TGTGCCAGCAGCTTGCTTTCCAGGGGGAACACCGGGGAGCTGTTTTTT. This codes for CASSLLSRGNTGELFF.